The sequence of this T cell receptor (beta chain) was determined in a study of response to subunit inactivated influenza vaccine. MiXCR was run by TCRdb on the RT-PCR reads, yielding one entry per CDR3 protein. The table lists 700,000 to 800,000 distinct CDR3 sequences, approximately 18% of them singletons. Study-wide results and caveats: Authors proposed each seasonal influenza vaccination draws in few new T cells.

Trimming pared 1 base from V and 1 base from J, leaving 19 bases between. The germline gives CDR1 SGHVS, CDR2 FNYEAQ. This CDR3 spans 18 amino acids. This clonotype was recorded a few times. Its antigen is unknown. The TCR comes from a man aged 50 to 60 who received an inactivated influenza vaccine. Sequencing used PBMCs from blood, obtained 4 to 6 days after vaccination. The rearrangement joins TRBV7-6 to TRBJ2-5; the D call may be TRBD1 or TRBD2 (5 bases each). The CDR3 region is CASSLGGSSRVSQETQYF. CDR3 bases: TGTGCCAGCAGCTTAGGCGGGTCCTCCAGGGTGTCCCAAGAGACCCAGTACTTC.